The 15 T cell receptor beta chains below were found in one sample sequenced in a study of cytotoxic CD8 clonotypes in ibrutinib-treated CLL. Clones were read by immunoSEQ multiplex PCR, and TCRdb kept only the in-frame ones, dropping some. The sample lists about 140,000 clones, approximately 90% occurring once. The specimen was PBMCs, collected after 12 months of ibrutinib treatment. All receptors come from a human donor with chronic lymphocytic leukemia.

The V gene is TRBV7-6, the J gene TRBJ2-1, with TRBD1 matching over 7 bases. The germline CDR1 and CDR2 sequences are SGHVS and FNYEAQ. The junction had 4 bases not matched to a gene; V was cut back by 2 bases and J by 0 bases. The CDR3 totals 16 residues. The CDR3 nucleotides read TGTGCCAGCAGCTTAACAGGGGCGAGCTCCTACAATGAGCAGTTCTTC. Translation: CASSLTGASSYNEQFF.

The chain carries TRBV10-3 and TRBJ2-7; 10 nucleotides agree with TRBD2. V lost 2 bases to trimming and J lost 2 bases; unmatched junction nucleotides: 6. This CDR3 has 16 residues. The germline CDR1 and CDR2 sequences are ENHRY and SYGVKD. CDR3 sequence reads: CAISEAPAGGTYEQYF. CDR3 nucleotide sequence: TGTGCCATCAGTGAGGCACCAGCGGGAGGGACCTACGAGCAGTACTTC.

The chain combines TRBV5-5 with TRBJ2-7, with 9 positions matching TRBD1. Trimming at V came to 0 bases and at J to 3 bases, leaving 7 bases not matched to a gene. Per germline, CDR1 SGHKS and CDR2 YYEKEE (reference sequence). There are 16 residues in the CDR3. CDR3 in amino acids: CASSLGQGVTYYEQYF. Written as DNA, the CDR3 is TGTGCCAGCAGCTTGGGACAGGGGGTCACATACTACGAGCAGTACTTC. The whole variable domain, filled in from reference TRBV5-5 and TRBJ2-7, reads DAGVTQSPTHLIKTRGQQVTLRCSPISGHKSVSWYQQVLGQGPQFIFQYYEKEERGRGNFPDRFSARQFPNYSSELNVNALLLGDSALYLCASSLGQGVTYYEQYFGPGTRLTVT.

This clone has more than one count but fewer than ten. This rearrangement joins TRBV19 to TRBJ1-2; 7 bases agree with TRBD1. Germline values: CDR1 LNHDA, CDR2 SQIVND (reference sequence). This CDR3 spans 15 amino acids. The V and J ends lost 9 bases and 2 bases, in that order; junction bases with no gene match: 12. CDR3 bases: TGTGCCAGCGCGCGCATTATGACAGGGAACTATGGCTACACCTTC. It is translated as CASARIMTGNYGYTF.

This chain connects TRBV27 to TRBJ1-4; 11 nucleotides align to TRBD1. The CDR3 totals 17 residues. Unmatched junction bases numbered 10, after V lost 8 bases and J lost 2 bases. CDR1 MNHEY and CDR2 SMNVEV come from the germline V gene (reference sequence). The CDR3 sequence: CASLTRTGGLTNEKLFF. The CDR3 bases are TGTGCCAGCCTCACCAGGACAGGGGGCTTGACTAATGAAAAACTGTTTTTT.

The rearrangement links TRBV11-3 to TRBJ2-5; no reliable D call. The CDR3 runs 12 residues. Trimming removed 4 bases at V and 5 bases at J, with 8 bases between. The germline V gene encodes CDR1 SGHNT and CDR2 YENEEA. CDR3 DNA sequence: TGTGCCAGCAGCTCCGGCGGTGAGACCCAGTACTTC. This encodes CASSSGGETQYF. The full variable domain, completed using reference TRBV11-3 and TRBJ2-5, is EAGVVQSPRYKIIEKKQPVAFWCNPISGHNTLYWYLQNLGQGPELLIRYENEEAVDDSQLPKDRFSAERLKGVDSTLKIQPAELGDSAVYLCASSSGGETQYFGPGTRLLVL.

V gene TRBV5-4 combines with J gene TRBJ2-1; D is possibly TRBD2 (5 bases). Germline V lookup: CDR1 SGHNT, CDR2 YYREEE (reference sequence). The germline V and J ends were trimmed by 1 base and 7 bases, with 9 bases remaining between them. This CDR3 is built from 13 residues. CDR3 nucleotide sequence: TGTGCCAGCAGCTTGACGGGGTTAAATGAGCAGTTCTTC. It codes for CASSLTGLNEQFF.

CDR3 protein: CASSVHRDSVQETQYF. The CDR3 nucleotides are TGTGCCAGCAGCGTCCACCGGGACAGTGTGCAAGAGACCCAGTACTTC. This chain connects TRBV7-8 to TRBJ2-5, with 7 nucleotides matching TRBD1. Germline V gene data show CDR1 as SGHVS and CDR2 as FQNEAQ. The CDR3 contains 16 residues. The ends lost 5 bases at V and 2 bases at J; junction bases unmatched: 11.

The gene calls are TRBV10-3 and TRBJ2-5, with a possible D match to TRBD2 (5 bases). The V and J ends lost 7 bases and 5 bases respectively, with 14 bases between them. The CDR3 runs 13 residues. Germline V gene sequence: CDR1 ENHRY, CDR2 SYGVKD. CDR3 nucleotide sequence: TGTGCCATCACCGGATCAGCGGACGAGACCCAGTACTTC. Its protein product is CAITGSADETQYF.

The chain has TRBV7-9 and TRBJ1-1; no firm D call. Germline loops: CDR1 SEHNR, CDR2 FQNEAQ (reference sequence). V dropped 6 bases and J dropped 11 bases, with 16 bases sitting between them. The CDR3 length is 12 residues. CDR3 loop: CASRPEVVSAFF. For the CDR3, the DNA is TGTGCCAGCAGACCCGAGGTGGTTTCGGCTTTCTTT.

The rearrangement uses TRBV6-6 and TRBJ2-7; the D gene is possibly TRBD1 (6 bases). This CDR3 spans 11 amino acids. Germline CDR1 and CDR2: MNHNY and SVGAGI (reference sequence). V lost 9 bases to trimming and J lost 3 bases, with 9 bases between them. CDR3 sequence reads: CASHRDYEQYF. CDR3 coding DNA: TGTGCCAGTCACAGGGACTACGAGCAGTACTTC.

This chain links TRBV7-2 with TRBJ2-2; the match to TRBD1 covers 7 bases. Germline lookup yields CDR1 SGHTA and CDR2 FQGNSA. J was trimmed by 2 bases and V by 1 base; bases with no gene match: 1. This CDR3 contains 15 residues. The CDR3 loop is CASSLGDRNTGELFF. The CDR3 nucleotides are TGTGCCAGCAGCTTAGGGGACAGAAACACCGGGGAGCTGTTTTTT. The complete variable domain, with remaining parts taken from reference TRBV7-2 and TRBJ2-2, reads GAGVSQSPSNKVTEKGKDVELRCDPISGHTALYWYRQSLGQGLEFLIYFQGNSAPDKSGLPSDRFSAERTGGSVSTLTIQRTQQEDSAVYLCASSLGDRNTGELFFGEGSRLTVL.

V is TRBV5-4 and J is TRBJ2-5; a possible D gene is TRBD2 (6 bases). Germline CDR1 reads SGHNT; CDR2 reads YYREEE (reference sequence). V gave up 0 bases and J gave up 1 base, with 10 bases separating them. The CDR3 covers 15 residues. The CDR3 is CASSLGRDSQETQYF. For the CDR3, the DNA is TGTGCCAGCAGCTTGGGCCGGGACTCCCAAGAGACCCAGTACTTC.

V and J are TRBV6-1 and TRBJ2-5; D remains unclear. The ends were cut back, 6 bases at V and 1 base at J, with 9 bases in the middle. This CDR3 spans 13 amino acids. Germline V gene lookup returns CDR1 MNHNS and CDR2 SASEGT. Here the CDR3 reads CASSTVSQETQYF. CDR3 DNA sequence: TGTGCCAGCAGCACCGTGAGCCAAGAGACCCAGTACTTC.

This sequence joins TRBV2 and TRBJ2-1; the match to TRBD1 covers 7 bases. V was pared by 4 bases and J by 5 bases, with 5 bases of the junction left unmatched. Germline CDR1 and CDR2: SNHLY and FYNNEI. This CDR3 has 14 residues. CDR3 nucleotides: TGTGCCAGCAGTGGGTGGGACAGAGACAATGAGCAGTTCTTC. It is translated as CASSGWDRDNEQFF.